This entry concerns a single TCR beta chain. The antigen is undetermined. Trimming took off 1 base at V and 0 bases at J, with 13 bases between the two ends. CDR3 length equals 16 residues. The data were obtained in a study of T cell responses to AZD1222 COVID-19 vaccine. Study-level background: Timing groups of about 4 and about 12 weeks for second doses were pooled.

Libraries were prepared by immunoSEQ multiplex PCR; TCRdb keeps only in-frame clonotypes and omits some of them. The table shows around 110,000 clones, with just over 85% occurring only once. The study, taken as a whole, reports: At baseline, just 6 or 7 AZD1222 recipients tested seropositive. Researchers report vaccine-associated CD4 TCRs spanning spike, with dominance at 160-218 and 743-854.

The sample consisted of peripheral blood, taken on day 0 of AZD1222 vaccination. The V gene is TRBV5-3, the J gene TRBJ1-2; no firm D call. TRBV5-3 is recorded as an ORF, its role being uncertain. This TCR was recovered from an adult in good health. CDR3 loop: CARSLFRGQPNYGYTF. CDR3 DNA: TGTGCCAGAAGCTTGTTCCGCGGGCAGCCTAACTATGGCTACACCTTC.